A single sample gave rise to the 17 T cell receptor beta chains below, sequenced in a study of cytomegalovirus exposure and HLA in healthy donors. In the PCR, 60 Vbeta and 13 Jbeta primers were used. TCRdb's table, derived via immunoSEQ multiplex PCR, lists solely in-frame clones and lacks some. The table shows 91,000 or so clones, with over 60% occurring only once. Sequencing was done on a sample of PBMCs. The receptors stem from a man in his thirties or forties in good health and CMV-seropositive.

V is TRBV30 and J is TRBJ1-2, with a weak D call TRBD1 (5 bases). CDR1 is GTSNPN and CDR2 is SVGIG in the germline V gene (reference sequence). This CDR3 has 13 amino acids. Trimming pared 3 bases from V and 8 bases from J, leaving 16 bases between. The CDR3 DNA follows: TGTGCCTGGAGATTCAGGGTGGCTCAGGGCTACACCTTC. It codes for CAWRFRVAQGYTF.

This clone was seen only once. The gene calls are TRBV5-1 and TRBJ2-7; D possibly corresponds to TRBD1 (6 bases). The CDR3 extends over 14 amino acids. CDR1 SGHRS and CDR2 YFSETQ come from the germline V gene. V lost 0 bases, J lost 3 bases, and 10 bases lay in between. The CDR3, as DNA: TGCGCCAGCAGCTTGGCGGGCAGGGGCTACGAGCAGTACGTC. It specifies CASSLAGRGYEQYV.

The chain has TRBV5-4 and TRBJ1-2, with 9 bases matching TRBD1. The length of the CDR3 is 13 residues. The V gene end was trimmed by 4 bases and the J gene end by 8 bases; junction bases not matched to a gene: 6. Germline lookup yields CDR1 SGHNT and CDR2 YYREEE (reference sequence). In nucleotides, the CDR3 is TGTGCCAGCAGCCCACAGGGGGCAGTCGGCTACACCTTC. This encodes CASSPQGAVGYTF. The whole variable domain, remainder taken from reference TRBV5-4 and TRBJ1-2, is ETGVTQSPTHLIKTRGQQVTLRCSSQSGHNTVSWYQQALGQGPQFIFQYYREEENGRGNFPPRFSGLQFPNYSSELNVNALELDDSALYLCASSPQGAVGYTFGSGTRLTVV.

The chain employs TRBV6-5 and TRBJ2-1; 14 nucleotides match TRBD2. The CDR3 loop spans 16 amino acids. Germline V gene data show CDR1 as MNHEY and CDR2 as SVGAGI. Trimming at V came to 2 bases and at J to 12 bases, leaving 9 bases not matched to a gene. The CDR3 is CASSYRLAGGTEGQFF. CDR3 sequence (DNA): TGTGCCAGCAGTTACCGACTAGCGGGAGGGACCGAGGGGCAGTTCTTC.

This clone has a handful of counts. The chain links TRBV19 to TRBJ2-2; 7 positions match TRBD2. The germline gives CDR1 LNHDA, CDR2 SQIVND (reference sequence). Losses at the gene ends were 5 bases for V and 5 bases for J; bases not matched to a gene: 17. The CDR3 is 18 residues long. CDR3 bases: TGTGCCAGTAGTCCGGGGAGATGGGCGGGAGAAAGTACCGGGGAGCTGTTTTTT. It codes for CASSPGRWAGESTGELFF.

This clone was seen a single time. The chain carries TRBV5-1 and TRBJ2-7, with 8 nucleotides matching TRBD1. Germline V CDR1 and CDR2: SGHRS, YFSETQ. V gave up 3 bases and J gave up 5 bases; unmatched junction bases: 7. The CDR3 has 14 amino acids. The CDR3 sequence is CASSSSGGRNEQYF. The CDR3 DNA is TGCGCCAGCAGCTCCTCAGGGGGCAGGAACGAGCAGTACTTC. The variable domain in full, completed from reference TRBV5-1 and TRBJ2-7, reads KAGVTQTPRYLIKTRGQQVTLSCSPISGHRSVSWYQQTPGQGLQFLFEYFSETQRNKGNFPGRFSGRQFSNSRSEMNVSTLELGDSALYLCASSSSGGRNEQYFGPGTRLTVT.

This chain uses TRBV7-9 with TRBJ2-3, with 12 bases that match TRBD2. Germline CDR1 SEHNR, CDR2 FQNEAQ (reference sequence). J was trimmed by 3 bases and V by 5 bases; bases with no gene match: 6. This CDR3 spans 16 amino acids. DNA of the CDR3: TGTGCCAGCAGCCCCCGGACTAGCGGGAATACAGATACGCAGTATTTT. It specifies CASSPRTSGNTDTQYF. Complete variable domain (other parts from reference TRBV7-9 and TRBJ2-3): DTGVSQNPRHKITKRGQNVTFRCDPISEHNRLYWYRQTLGQGPEFLTYFQNEAQLEKSRLLSDRFSAERPKGSFSTLEIQRTEQGDSAMYLCASSPRTSGNTDTQYFGPGTRLTVL.

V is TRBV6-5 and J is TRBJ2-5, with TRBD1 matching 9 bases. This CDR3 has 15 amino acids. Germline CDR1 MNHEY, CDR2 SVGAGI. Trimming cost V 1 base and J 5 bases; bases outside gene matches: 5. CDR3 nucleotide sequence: TGTGCCAGCAGTTACTGGGGGACAGGGAGGGAGACCCAGTACTTC. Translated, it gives CASSYWGTGRETQYF.

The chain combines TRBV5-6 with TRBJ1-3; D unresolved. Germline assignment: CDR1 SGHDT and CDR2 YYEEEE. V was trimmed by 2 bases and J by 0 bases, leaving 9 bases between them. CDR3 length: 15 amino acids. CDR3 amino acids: CASSFSAGSGNTIYF. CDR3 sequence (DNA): TGTGCCAGCAGCTTCTCCGCAGGCTCTGGAAACACCATATATTTT.

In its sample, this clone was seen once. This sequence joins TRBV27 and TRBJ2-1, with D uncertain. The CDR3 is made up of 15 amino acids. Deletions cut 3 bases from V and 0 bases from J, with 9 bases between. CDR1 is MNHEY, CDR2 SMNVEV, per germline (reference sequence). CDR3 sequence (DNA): TGTGCCAGCAGTTTTGGTAGTTACTCCTACAATGAGCAGTTCTTC. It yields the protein CASSFGSYSYNEQFF.

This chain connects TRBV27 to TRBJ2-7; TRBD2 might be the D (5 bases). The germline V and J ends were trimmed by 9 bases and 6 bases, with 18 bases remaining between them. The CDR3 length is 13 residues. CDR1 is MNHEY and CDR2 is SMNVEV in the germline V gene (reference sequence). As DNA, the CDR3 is TGTGCCAGGACGACTAATGCGGGTCGCGAGCAGTACTTC. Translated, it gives CARTTNAGREQYF.

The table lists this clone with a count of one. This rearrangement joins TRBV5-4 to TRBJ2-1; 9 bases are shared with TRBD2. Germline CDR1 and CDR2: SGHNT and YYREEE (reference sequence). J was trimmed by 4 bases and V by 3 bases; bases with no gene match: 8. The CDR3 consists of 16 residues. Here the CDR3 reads CASSSHLAGPYNEQFF. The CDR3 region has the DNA TGTGCCAGCAGCTCGCATCTAGCGGGGCCATACAATGAGCAGTTCTTC.

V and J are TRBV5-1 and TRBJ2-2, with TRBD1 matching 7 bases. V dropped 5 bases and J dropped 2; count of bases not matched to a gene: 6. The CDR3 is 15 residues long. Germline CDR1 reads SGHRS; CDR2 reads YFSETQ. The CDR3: CASRIEGANTGELFF. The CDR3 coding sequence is TGCGCCAGCAGGATAGAGGGGGCTAACACCGGGGAGCTGTTTTTT. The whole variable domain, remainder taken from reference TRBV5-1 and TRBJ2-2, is KAGVTQTPRYLIKTRGQQVTLSCSPISGHRSVSWYQQTPGQGLQFLFEYFSETQRNKGNFPGRFSGRQFSNSRSEMNVSTLELGDSALYLCASRIEGANTGELFFGEGSRLTVL.

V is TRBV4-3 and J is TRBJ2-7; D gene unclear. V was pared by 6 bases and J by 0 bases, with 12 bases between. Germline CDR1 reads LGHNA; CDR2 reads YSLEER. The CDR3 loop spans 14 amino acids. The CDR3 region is CASSTVQDSYEQYF. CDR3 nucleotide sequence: TGCGCCAGCAGTACCGTCCAGGACTCCTACGAGCAGTACTTC.

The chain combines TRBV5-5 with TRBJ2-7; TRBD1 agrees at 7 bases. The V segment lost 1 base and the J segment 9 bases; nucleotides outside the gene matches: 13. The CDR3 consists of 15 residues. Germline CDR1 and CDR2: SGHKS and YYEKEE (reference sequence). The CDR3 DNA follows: TGTGCCAGCAGCTTGACCCGGGACAGTGCCCTGCGGCAGTACTTC. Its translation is CASSLTRDSALRQYF.

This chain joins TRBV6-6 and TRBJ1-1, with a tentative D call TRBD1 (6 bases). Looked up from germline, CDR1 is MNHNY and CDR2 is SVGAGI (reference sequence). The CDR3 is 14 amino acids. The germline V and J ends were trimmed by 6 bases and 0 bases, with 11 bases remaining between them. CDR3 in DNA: TGTGCCAGCAGCAAAGGACAGTTGAACACTGAAGCTTTCTTT. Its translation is CASSKGQLNTEAFF.

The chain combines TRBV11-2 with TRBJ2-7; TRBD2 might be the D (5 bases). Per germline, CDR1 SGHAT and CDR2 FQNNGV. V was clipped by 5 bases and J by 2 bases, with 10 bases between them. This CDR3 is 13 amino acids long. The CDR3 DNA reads TGTGCCAGCAGCAGAGGGATTACCTACGAGCAGTACTTC. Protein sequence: CASSRGITYEQYF.